This T cell receptor beta chain is from a study of CD8+CD57+ T cells in acquired aplastic anemia. Study in general: The sorted CD4+ and CD8+ cells yielded an average roughly 3 ug of DNA. Whole-study results and caveats: Overlap between patients and controls comprised just under 30 CD8+ CDR3 sequences.

The CDR3 length is 12 residues. Sequencing was done on patients that had shown CD8+CD57+ cell expansion by flow cytometry. A severe acquired aplastic anemia diagnosis applied to all patients. Genomic DNA templated the TCR beta VDJ and CDR3 profiling. One entry per CDR3 protein, called by TCRdb with MiXCR from the reads. The sample has about 160,000 distinct CDR3 sequences, around half seen once. There are many counts of this clonotype. Its target is unknown. Germline and junction disagree at one end, which may indicate a read error. The sample comprised sorted CD4+, CD8+, or CD8+CD57+ T cells (not recorded which) from PBMCs. The chain is built from TRBV12-3 or TRBV12-4 and TRBJ2-5; 14 nucleotides align to TRBD2. The receptor's source is a human donor with aplastic anemia. CDR3 sequence (DNA): TGTGCCAGCAGTTTGGGACTAGCGGGAGTCGTCTTC. This encodes CASSLGLAGVVF.